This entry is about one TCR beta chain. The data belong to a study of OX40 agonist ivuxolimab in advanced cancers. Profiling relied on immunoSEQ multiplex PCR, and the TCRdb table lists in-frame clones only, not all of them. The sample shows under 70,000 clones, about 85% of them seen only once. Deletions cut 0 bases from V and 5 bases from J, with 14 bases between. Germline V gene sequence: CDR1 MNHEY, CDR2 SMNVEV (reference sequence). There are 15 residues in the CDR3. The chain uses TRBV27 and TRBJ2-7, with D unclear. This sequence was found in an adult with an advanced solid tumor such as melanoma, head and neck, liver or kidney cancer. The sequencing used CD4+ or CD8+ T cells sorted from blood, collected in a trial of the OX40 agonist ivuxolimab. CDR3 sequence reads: CASSLSPAFGNEQYF. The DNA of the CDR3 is TGTGCCAGCAGTTTATCGCCGGCGTTTGGAAACGAGCAGTACTTC.